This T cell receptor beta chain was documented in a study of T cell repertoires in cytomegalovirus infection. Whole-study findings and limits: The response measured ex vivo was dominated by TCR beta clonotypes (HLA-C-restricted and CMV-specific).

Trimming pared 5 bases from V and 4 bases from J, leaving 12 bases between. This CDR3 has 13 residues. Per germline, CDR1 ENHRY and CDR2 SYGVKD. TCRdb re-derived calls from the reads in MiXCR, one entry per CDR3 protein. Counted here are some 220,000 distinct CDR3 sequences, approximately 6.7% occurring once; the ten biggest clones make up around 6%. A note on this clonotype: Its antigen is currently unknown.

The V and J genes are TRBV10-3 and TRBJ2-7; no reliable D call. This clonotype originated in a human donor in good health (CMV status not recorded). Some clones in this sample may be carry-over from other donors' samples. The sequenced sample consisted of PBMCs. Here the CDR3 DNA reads TGTGCCATCAGTTCGGACGGAGAATACGAGCAGTACTTC. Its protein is CAISSDGEYEQYF.